This TCR beta chain was found in a study of T cell changes during pregnancy in multiple sclerosis. TCRdb keeps only in-frame clones here, not all; method: immunoSEQ multiplex PCR. The profile shows fewer than 50,000 clones, roughly 90% of them singletons. This CDR3 has 15 amino acids. Germline V gene data show CDR1 as SEHNR and CDR2 as FQNEAQ (reference sequence). V lost 1 base, J lost 3 bases, and 12 bases lay in between. The chain joins TRBV7-9 to TRBJ1-1, with D possibly TRBD1 on 5 matching bases. This receptor was obtained from a female donor with multiple sclerosis, enrolled in a pregnancy study. The starting material was CD8+ T cells from peripheral blood mononuclear cells, obtained in the third trimester of pregnancy. The CDR3 sequence is CASSLGGVGDTEAFF. Written as DNA, the CDR3 is TGTGCCAGCAGCTTAGGGGGGGTGGGGGACACTGAAGCTTTCTTT.